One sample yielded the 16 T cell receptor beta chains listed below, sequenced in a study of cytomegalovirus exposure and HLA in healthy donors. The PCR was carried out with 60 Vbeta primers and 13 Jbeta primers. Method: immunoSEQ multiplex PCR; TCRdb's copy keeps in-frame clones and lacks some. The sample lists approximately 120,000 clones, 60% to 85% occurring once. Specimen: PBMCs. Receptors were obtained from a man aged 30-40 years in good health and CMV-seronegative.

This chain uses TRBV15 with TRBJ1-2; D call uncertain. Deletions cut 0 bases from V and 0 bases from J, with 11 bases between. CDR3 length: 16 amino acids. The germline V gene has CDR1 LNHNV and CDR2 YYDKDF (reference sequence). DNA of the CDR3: TGTGCCACCAGCAGAGATCAGGTCCTGACTAACTATGGCTACACCTTC. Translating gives CATSRDQVLTNYGYTF.

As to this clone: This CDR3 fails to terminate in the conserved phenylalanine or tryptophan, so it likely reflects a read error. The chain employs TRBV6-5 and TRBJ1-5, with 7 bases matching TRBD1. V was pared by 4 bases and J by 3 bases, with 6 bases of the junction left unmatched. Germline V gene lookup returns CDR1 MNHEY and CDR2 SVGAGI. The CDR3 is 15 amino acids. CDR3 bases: TGTGCCAGCAGTTTATACAGGGGATTCAATCAGCCCCAGCATGTT. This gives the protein CASSLYRGFNQPQHV.

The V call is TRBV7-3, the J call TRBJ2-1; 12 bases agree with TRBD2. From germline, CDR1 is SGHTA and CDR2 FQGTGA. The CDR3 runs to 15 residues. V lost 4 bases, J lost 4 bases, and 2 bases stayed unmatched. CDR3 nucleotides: TGTGCCAGCAGCTGGACTAGCGGGGTGTACAATGAGCAGTTCTTC. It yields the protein CASSWTSGVYNEQFF.

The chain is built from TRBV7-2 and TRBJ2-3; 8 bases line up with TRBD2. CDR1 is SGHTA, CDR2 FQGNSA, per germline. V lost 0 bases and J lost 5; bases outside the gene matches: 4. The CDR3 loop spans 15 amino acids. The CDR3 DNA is TGTGCCAGCAGCTTAGCGGGTAGCGGGGTAGATACGCAGTATTTT. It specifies CASSLAGSGVDTQYF.

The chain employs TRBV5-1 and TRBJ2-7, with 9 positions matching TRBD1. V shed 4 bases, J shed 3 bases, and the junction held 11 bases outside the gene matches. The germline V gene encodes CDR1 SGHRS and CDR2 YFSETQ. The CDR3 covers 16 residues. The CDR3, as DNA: TGCGCCAGCAGCCGACAGGGGGGAGTAGACCTCTACGAGCAGTACTTC. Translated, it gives CASSRQGGVDLYEQYF.

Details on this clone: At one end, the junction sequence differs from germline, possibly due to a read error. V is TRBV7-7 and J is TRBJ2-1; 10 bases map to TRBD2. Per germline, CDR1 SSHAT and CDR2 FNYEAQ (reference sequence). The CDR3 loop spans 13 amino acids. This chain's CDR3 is CASSSSSGGEQFF. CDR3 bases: TGTGCTAGCAGCTCCTCTAGCGGGGGCGAGCAGTTCTTC.

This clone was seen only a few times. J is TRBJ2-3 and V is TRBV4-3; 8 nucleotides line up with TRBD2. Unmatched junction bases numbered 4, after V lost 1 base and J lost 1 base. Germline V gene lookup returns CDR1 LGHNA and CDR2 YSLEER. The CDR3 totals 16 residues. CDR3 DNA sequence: TGCGCCAGCAGCCAAGGAGCGGGGGCACGCACAGATACGCAGTATTTT. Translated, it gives CASSQGAGARTDTQYF.

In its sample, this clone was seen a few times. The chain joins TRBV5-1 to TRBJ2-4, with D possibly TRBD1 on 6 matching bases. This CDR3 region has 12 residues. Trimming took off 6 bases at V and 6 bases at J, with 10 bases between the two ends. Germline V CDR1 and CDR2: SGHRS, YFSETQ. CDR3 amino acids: CASNGQSNIQYF. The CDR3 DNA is TGCGCCAGCAACGGACAGTCAAACATTCAGTACTTC.

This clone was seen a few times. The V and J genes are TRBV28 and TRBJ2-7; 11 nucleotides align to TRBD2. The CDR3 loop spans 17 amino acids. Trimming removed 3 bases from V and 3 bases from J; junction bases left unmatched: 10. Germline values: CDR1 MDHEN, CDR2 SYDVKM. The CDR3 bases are TGTGCCAGCAGTTTCTACTACTCCGGGACTAGCGGCTACGAGCAGTACTTC. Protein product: CASSFYYSGTSGYEQYF.

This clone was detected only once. The CDR3 sequence is CASSSTGWRNGYTF. CDR3 coding DNA: TGTGCCAGCAGCTCAACAGGGTGGCGCAATGGCTACACCTTC. The V call is TRBV7-2, the J call TRBJ1-2; perhaps TRBD1 as D (6 bases). This CDR3 has 14 residues. Trimming pared 4 bases from V and 6 bases from J, leaving 15 bases between. Looked up from germline, CDR1 is SGHTA and CDR2 is FQGNSA.

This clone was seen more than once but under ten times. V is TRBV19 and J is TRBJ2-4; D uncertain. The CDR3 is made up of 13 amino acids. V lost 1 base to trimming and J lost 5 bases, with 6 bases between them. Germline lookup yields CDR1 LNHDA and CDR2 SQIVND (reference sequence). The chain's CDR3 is CASSIGPENIQYF. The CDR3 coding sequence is TGTGCCAGTAGTATAGGTCCGGAAAACATTCAGTACTTC.

CDR3 amino acids: CASTRTAASGLTDTQYF. In DNA form, the CDR3 reads TGTGCCAGCACCCGAACGGCGGCTAGCGGCCTCACAGATACGCAGTATTTT. The rearrangement links TRBV7-6 to TRBJ2-3; TRBD2 agrees at 7 bases. CDR1 and CDR2 from the germline V gene are SGHVS and FNYEAQ. The CDR3 runs 17 residues. V dropped 7 bases and J dropped 2; count of bases not matched to a gene: 15. Filled out from reference TRBV7-6 and TRBJ2-3, the complete variable domain reads GAGVSQSPRYKVTKRGQDVALRCDPISGHVSLYWYRQALGQGPEFLTYFNYEAQQDKSGLPNDRFSAERPEGSISTLTIQRTEQRDSAMYRCASTRTAASGLTDTQYFGPGTRLTVL.

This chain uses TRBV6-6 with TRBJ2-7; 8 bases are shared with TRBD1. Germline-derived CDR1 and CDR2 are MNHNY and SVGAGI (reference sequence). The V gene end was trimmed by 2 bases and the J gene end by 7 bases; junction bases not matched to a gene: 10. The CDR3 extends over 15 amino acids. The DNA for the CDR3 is TGTGCCAGCAGTTACACGCAGGGGGCGTCGGGGGAGCAGTACTTC. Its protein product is CASSYTQGASGEQYF.

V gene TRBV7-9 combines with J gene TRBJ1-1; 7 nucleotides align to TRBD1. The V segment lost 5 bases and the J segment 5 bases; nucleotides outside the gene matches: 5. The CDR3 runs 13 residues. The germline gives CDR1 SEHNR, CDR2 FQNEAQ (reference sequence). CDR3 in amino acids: CASSQDRATEAFF. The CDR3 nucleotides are TGTGCCAGCAGCCAAGACAGGGCGACTGAAGCTTTCTTT.

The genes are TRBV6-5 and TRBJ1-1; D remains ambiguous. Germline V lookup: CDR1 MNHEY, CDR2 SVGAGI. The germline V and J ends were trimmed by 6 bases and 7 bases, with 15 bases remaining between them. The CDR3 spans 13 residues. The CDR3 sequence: CASSRIEGGEAFF. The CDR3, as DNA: TGTGCCAGCAGCCGCATTGAGGGTGGTGAAGCTTTCTTT.

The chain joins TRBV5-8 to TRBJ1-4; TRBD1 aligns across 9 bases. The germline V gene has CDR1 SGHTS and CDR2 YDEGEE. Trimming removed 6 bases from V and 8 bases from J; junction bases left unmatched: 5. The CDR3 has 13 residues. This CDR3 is CASNKGQGEKLFF. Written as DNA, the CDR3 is TGTGCCAGCAACAAAGGACAGGGGGAAAAACTGTTTTTT.